One sample yielded the 31 T cell receptor beta chains listed below, sequenced in a study of beta chain features in type 1 diabetes (dated by TCRdb to 2016 to 2018). Libraries were prepared through the immunoSEQ multiplex PCR assay. The High Capacity cDNA Reverse Transcription Kit was used to reverse transcribe all of the isolated RNA, meaning that expressed TCRB transcripts were what got sequenced. As stored in TCRdb, this immuneACCESS dataset retains in-frame rearrangements with V and J assigned. A fraction of the clones does not appear; measured against another copy, unresolved V genes explain less than half of the discrepancy, and the remainder lacks a known reason. For this sample the table gives hundreds of thousands of clones, of which 15% to 20% were detected only once. Of the sample, 0.02% to 0.03% falls within the top ten clones. Sequencing was carried out using naive CD4+ T cells from blood. In light of the paper, this sample's cell subset or site label describes: true naive CD4+ T cells. The receptors derive from a woman aged 18-30 years in good health.

The chain is built from TRBV28 and TRBJ2-1; no clear D gene. The CDR3 spans 13 residues. V dropped 4 bases and J dropped 8 bases, with 12 bases sitting between them. Germline CDR1 and CDR2: MDHEN and SYDVKM. The chain's CDR3 is CASSSLMPDEQFF. The CDR3 nucleotides are TGTGCCAGCAGTTCGCTGATGCCCGATGAGCAGTTCTTC.

This clone was counted a few times. The DNA for the CDR3 is TGTGCCAGCAGCGCGGGACAGGGAGGCGCCTACGAGCAGTACTTC. As protein: CASSAGQGGAYEQYF. This chain links TRBV5-4 with TRBJ2-7; 9 bases map to TRBD1. The CDR3 covers 15 residues. The germline CDR1 and CDR2 sequences are SGHNT and YYREEE (reference sequence). V gave up 4 bases and J gave up 2 bases; unmatched junction bases: 7.

The chain has TRBV9 and TRBJ2-2; no reliable D call. CDR1 SGDLS and CDR2 YYNGEE come from the germline V gene. The CDR3 has 15 residues. V was cut by 4 bases and J by 7 bases, with 17 bases left in between. In DNA form, the CDR3 reads TGTGCCAGCAGCTCCAAGTCTCTTCGAGGCGGGGAGCTGTTTTTT. This gives the protein CASSSKSLRGGELFF. Combining the CDR3 with reference TRBV9 and TRBJ2-2 gives the whole variable domain DSGVTQTPKHLITATGQRVTLRCSPRSGDLSVYWYQQSLDQGLQFLIQYYNGEERAKGNILERFSAQQFPDLHSELNLSSLELGDSALYFCASSSKSLRGGELFFGEGSRLTVL.

This chain uses TRBV7-9 with TRBJ1-2; a weak D match, TRBD1 (5 bases). The germline V gene encodes CDR1 SEHNR and CDR2 FQNEAQ (reference sequence). V lost 2 bases and J lost 2, with 9 bases in between. The CDR3 has 14 residues. The CDR3 region is CASSLSGLNYGYTF. CDR3 bases: TGTGCCAGCAGCTTATCAGGGTTGAACTATGGCTACACCTTC.

This clone was found a few times. The chain uses TRBV20-1 and TRBJ2-7; TRBD2 is a possible D gene (5 bases). This CDR3 has 11 residues. The ends were cut back, 8 bases at V and 0 bases at J, with 8 bases in the middle. In germline, CDR1 is DFQATT, CDR2 SNEGSKA (reference sequence). The CDR3 loop reads CSRGSSYEQYF. The CDR3 DNA follows: TGCAGTCGTGGGAGCTCCTACGAGCAGTACTTC.

The chain links TRBV2 to TRBJ2-5; 10 nucleotides align to TRBD1. CDR3 length: 15 amino acids. Germline-derived CDR1 and CDR2 are SNHLY and FYNNEI. Losses at the gene ends were 3 bases for V and 5 bases for J; bases not matched to a gene: 6. CDR3 residues: CASSDGTGVGETQYF. CDR3 nucleotide sequence: TGTGCCAGCAGTGATGGGACAGGGGTCGGCGAGACCCAGTACTTC.

J is TRBJ2-5 and V is TRBV5-1; 7 bases are shared with TRBD2. Germline V gene sequence: CDR1 SGHRS, CDR2 YFSETQ. The CDR3 contains 16 residues. The V segment lost 4 bases and the J segment 0 bases; nucleotides outside the gene matches: 9. The CDR3 is CASSTNGGLNQETQYF. The DNA of the CDR3 is TGCGCCAGCAGCACTAACGGGGGACTAAACCAAGAGACCCAGTACTTC.

This clone was observed a handful of times. The chain recombines TRBV2 with TRBJ1-2; 7 nucleotides agree with TRBD1. Germline V CDR1 and CDR2: SNHLY, FYNNEI. CDR3 length: 15 residues. Losses at the gene ends were 6 bases for V and 0 bases for J; bases not matched to a gene: 7. The CDR3 is CASREDRLANYGYTF. CDR3 DNA sequence: TGTGCCAGCAGAGAGGACAGGCTAGCTAACTATGGCTACACCTTC.

This clone was counted only a few times. The chain links TRBV11-2 to TRBJ2-2; 8 nucleotides match TRBD1. V gave up 5 bases and J gave up 4 bases; unmatched junction bases: 6. From germline, CDR1 is SGHAT and CDR2 FQNNGV. The CDR3 length is 15 residues. CDR3: CASSPQTGATGELFF. DNA of the CDR3: TGTGCCAGCAGCCCACAGACAGGGGCCACCGGGGAGCTGTTTTTT.

This clone was detected only a few times. The chain links TRBV27 to TRBJ2-7, with 7 bases matching TRBD1. Germline V gene lookup returns CDR1 MNHEY and CDR2 SMNVEV (reference sequence). The CDR3 contains 18 residues. Trimming at V came to 0 bases and at J to 0 bases, leaving 11 bases not matched to a gene. The CDR3, as DNA: TGTGCCAGCAGTTTATCAGTCAGGGGGTCAAGCCACTCCTACGAGCAGTACTTC. This gives the protein CASSLSVRGSSHSYEQYF.

This chain joins TRBV11-2 and TRBJ2-3, with 8 nucleotides matching TRBD1. J lost 1 base, V lost 4 bases, and 10 bases had no gene match. CDR1 is SGHAT, CDR2 FQNNGV, per germline. The CDR3 loop spans 17 amino acids. Written as DNA, the CDR3 is TGTGCCAGCAGCTCCCCCGCCGGACAGGGTCGCACAGATACGCAGTATTTT. This encodes CASSSPAGQGRTDTQYF.

The chain joins TRBV13 to TRBJ2-2, with a possible D match to TRBD2 (6 bases). CDR3 size: 13 residues. Trimming removed 6 bases from V and 6 bases from J, with 11 bases in between. The germline CDR1 and CDR2 sequences are PRHDT and FYEKMQ (reference sequence). CDR3 sequence reads: CASSSGEAGELFF. The CDR3 DNA is TGTGCCAGCAGTTCCGGGGAGGCCGGGGAGCTGTTTTTT.

The chain has TRBV20-1 and TRBJ1-2; 7 bases agree with TRBD1. CDR1 DFQATT and CDR2 SNEGSKA come from the germline V gene (reference sequence). The CDR3 is 11 amino acids. CDR3: CNADRSYGYTF. CDR3 coding DNA: TGCAACGCGGACAGGTCCTATGGCTACACCTTC.

The CDR3 region is CASSVAAGTVGQETQYF. Written as DNA, the CDR3 is TGTGCCAGCAGCGTTGCCGCCGGGACGGTTGGGCAAGAGACCCAGTACTTC. The J gene is TRBJ2-5, the V gene TRBV9; the D gene could be TRBD1 or TRBD2 (5 bases each). Trimming pared 2 bases from V and 2 bases from J, leaving 19 bases between. The CDR3 loop spans 17 amino acids. CDR1 and CDR2 (germline): SGDLS, YYNGEE.

The J gene is TRBJ2-6, the V gene TRBV29-1; D unresolved. Between the trimmed V and J ends, which lost 1 base and 0 bases, there was a span of 7 bases. Germline lookup yields CDR1 SQVTM and CDR2 ANQGSEA. CDR3 length: 15 amino acids. The CDR3 is CSVEGGPSGANVLTF. As DNA, the CDR3 is TGCAGCGTTGAAGGCGGACCCTCTGGGGCCAACGTCCTGACTTTC.

The rearrangement joins TRBV11-2 to TRBJ2-1; 11 nucleotides match TRBD2. V shed 5 bases, J shed 0 bases, and the junction held 12 bases outside the gene matches. CDR3 length equals 19 residues. Germline loops: CDR1 SGHAT, CDR2 FQNNGV. Here the CDR3 reads CASSVTGTSGRSSYNEQFF. CDR3 sequence (DNA): TGTGCCAGCAGCGTCACCGGGACTAGCGGCCGTAGCTCCTACAATGAGCAGTTCTTC.

The chain carries TRBV10-3 and TRBJ1-1, with D uncertain. Germline loops: CDR1 ENHRY, CDR2 SYGVKD. This CDR3 is 14 amino acids long. V was shortened by 0 bases and J by 0 bases, with 5 bases between the two germline ends. The CDR3 sequence: CAISESAVNTEAFF. DNA of the CDR3: TGTGCCATCAGTGAGTCAGCCGTGAACACTGAAGCTTTCTTT.

V usage is TRBV7-9 and J usage is TRBJ2-3; TRBD2 matches at 14 bases. J was trimmed by 6 bases and V by 5 bases; bases with no gene match: 7. The CDR3 extends over 16 amino acids. Germline lookup yields CDR1 SEHNR and CDR2 FQNEAQ (reference sequence). The CDR3 bases are TGTGCCAGCAGCGGACCGGGACTAGCGGGAGCGGATACGCAGTATTTT. It codes for CASSGPGLAGADTQYF.

This chain links TRBV4-3 with TRBJ2-1; 9 bases fit TRBD2. The CDR3 sequence is 16 residues long. Germline V gene lookup returns CDR1 LGHNA and CDR2 YSLEER. The J segment lost 9 bases and the V segment lost 1 base, leaving 10 bases of the junction unmatched. The CDR3 region is CASSQAWLAGMGEQFF. Written as DNA, the CDR3 is TGCGCCAGCAGCCAAGCCTGGCTAGCGGGAATGGGTGAGCAGTTCTTC.

This clone was recorded a few times. This sequence joins TRBV7-2 and TRBJ2-1, with D perhaps matching TRBD2 (6 bases). Germline V gene data show CDR1 as SGHTA and CDR2 as FQGNSA. The V and J ends lost 2 bases and 12 bases respectively, with 14 bases between them. This CDR3 contains 13 residues. CDR3 nucleotides: TGTGCCAGCAGCTTATCGAGACTAGAGGGGCAGTTCTTC. Translated: CASSLSRLEGQFF.

This clone was seen a handful of times. The J gene is TRBJ1-5, the V gene TRBV19; D is ambiguous. CDR1 and CDR2 from the germline V gene are LNHDA and SQIVND (reference sequence). V gave up 0 bases and J gave up 8 bases, with 14 bases separating them. The CDR3 contains 15 residues. CDR3 sequence: CASSIELRVIKPQHF. The CDR3 coding sequence is TGTGCCAGTAGTATAGAGCTTCGGGTAATCAAGCCCCAGCATTTT.

This clone has a handful of counts. This chain uses TRBV7-2 with TRBJ2-6, with D uncertain. This CDR3 spans 18 amino acids. Germline V lookup: CDR1 SGHTA, CDR2 FQGNSA. V was cut by 5 bases and J by 0 bases, with 17 bases left in between. The CDR3, as DNA: TGTGCCAGCAGCCAAGATTCCAGCCGCAGCTCTGGGGCCAACGTCCTGACTTTC. Translation gives CASSQDSSRSSGANVLTF.

J is TRBJ2-7 and V is TRBV10-3, with 13 bases fitting TRBD2. From germline, CDR1 is ENHRY and CDR2 SYGVKD. V lost 10 bases to trimming and J lost 0 bases; unmatched junction nucleotides: 9. CDR3 size: 16 residues. Here the CDR3 DNA reads TGTGCCACTACCGGGACTAGCGGGGTAAGCTCCTACGAGCAGTACTTC. It is translated as CATTGTSGVSSYEQYF.

J is TRBJ1-1 and V is TRBV11-2, with D tentatively TRBD1 (5 bases). Germline CDR1 is SGHAT and CDR2 is FQNNGV. This CDR3 comprises 14 residues. Trimming pared 8 bases from V and 2 bases from J, leaving 15 bases between. Here the CDR3 DNA reads TGTGCCAGCTCGGGACGCCTTATTAACACTGAAGCTTTCTTT. The encoded protein is CASSGRLINTEAFF.

V gene TRBV6-5 combines with J gene TRBJ1-2; D is unresolved. V was cut by 6 bases and J by 0 bases, with 14 bases left in between. This CDR3 spans 15 amino acids. CDR1 and CDR2 from the germline V gene are MNHEY and SVGAGI. As DNA, the CDR3 is TGTGCCAGCAGCCCGCTTCCGAGCACTAACTATGGCTACACCTTC. It translates to CASSPLPSTNYGYTF.

The V call is TRBV19, the J call TRBJ2-4; the match to TRBD1 covers 12 bases. Per germline, CDR1 LNHDA and CDR2 SQIVND (reference sequence). This CDR3 contains 20 residues. With V trimmed by 6 bases and J by 0 bases, 15 bases remained unmatched. CDR3 amino acids: CASRGQGAQSTLIAKNIQYF. The CDR3, as DNA: TGTGCCAGTAGGGGACAGGGGGCGCAGTCCACCCTTATAGCCAAAAACATTCAGTACTTC.

V gene TRBV5-1 combines with J gene TRBJ2-1, with TRBD1 identical over 9 bases. The CDR3 loop spans 14 amino acids. Per germline, CDR1 SGHRS and CDR2 YFSETQ. V shed 0 bases and J 9 bases; nucleotides not matched to a gene: 4. The CDR3 spells CASSLDRGHSEQFF. CDR3 in DNA: TGCGCCAGCAGCTTGGACAGGGGGCACAGTGAGCAGTTCTTC.

The rearrangement links TRBV6-1 to TRBJ2-5; D is undetermined. The germline V gene has CDR1 MNHNS and CDR2 SASEGT. This CDR3 contains 15 residues. V was cut by 0 bases and J by 2 bases, with 10 bases left in between. The CDR3 here is CASSEAGRSQETQYF. The CDR3 DNA follows: TGTGCCAGCAGTGAAGCGGGCCGGAGTCAAGAGACCCAGTACTTC.

V gene TRBV4-2 combines with J gene TRBJ2-3; D not certain. Germline CDR1 and CDR2: LGHNA and YNFKEQ. Trimming shortened V by 3 bases and J by 3 bases, and 16 bases separated the two germline ends. The CDR3 spans 16 residues. The CDR3 DNA sequence: TGTGCCAGCAGCCACCCCTTAAAGGGAAGGACAGATACGCAGTATTTT. Translation: CASSHPLKGRTDTQYF.

The CDR3 loop is CASSETSYGYTF. CDR3 coding DNA: TGTGCCAGCAGTGAAACGAGCTATGGCTACACCTTC. The chain links TRBV2 to TRBJ1-2; no clear D. The germline CDR1 and CDR2 sequences are SNHLY and FYNNEI. CDR3 length: 12 amino acids. V was clipped by 2 bases and J by 4 bases, with 5 bases between them.

This chain uses TRBV5-4 with TRBJ2-7; 9 positions agree with TRBD2. Germline assignment: CDR1 SGHNT and CDR2 YYREEE (reference sequence). This CDR3 region has 13 residues. The V and J ends lost 7 bases and 1 base, in that order; junction bases with no gene match: 3. The CDR3 DNA follows: TGTGCCAGCGGTAGCGGGAGTTCCTACGAGCAGTACTTC. Amino acids: CASGSGSSYEQYF.